Shown below are 23 T cell receptor beta chains from a single sample sequenced in a study of CD8+CD57+ T cells in acquired aplastic anemia. CDR3 and TCR beta VDJ profiling relied on genomic DNA as the template. A single record per CDR3 protein comes from TCRdb applying MiXCR to the reads. Among 150,000 to 200,000 distinct CDR3 sequences listed, approximately 43% were seen once. The sample consisted of sorted CD4+, CD8+, or CD8+CD57+ T cells (not recorded which) from PBMCs. The receptor set was obtained from a human donor in good health.

CDR3 sequence reads: CSAGGDRARGYTF. CDR3 coding DNA: TGCAGTGCTGGAGGGGACAGGGCAAGAGGCTACACCTTC. The chain combines TRBV20-1 with TRBJ1-2; 9 bases match TRBD1. The CDR3 length is 13 residues. Trimming at V came to 5 bases and at J to 8 bases, leaving 9 bases not matched to a gene. CDR1 is DFQATT, CDR2 SNEGSKA, per germline (reference sequence).

This chain uses TRBV15 with TRBJ2-1; TRBD2 matches at 9 bases. CDR1 is LNHNV, CDR2 YYDKDF, per germline (reference sequence). V was clipped by 6 bases and J by 5 bases; unmatched bases: 2. The CDR3 sequence is 13 residues long. CDR3 amino acids: CATRASGNNEQFF. The CDR3 DNA reads TGTGCCACCAGGGCTAGCGGGAACAATGAGCAGTTCTTC.

A remark on this clonotype: A single base separates this from a much larger clone, so it may be a read error. V is TRBV6-1 and J is TRBJ2-5; D assignment may be TRBD1 or TRBD2 (5 bases each). Germline CDR1 reads MNHNS; CDR2 reads SASEGT. CDR3 size: 15 residues. V lost 8 bases and J 5 bases, leaving 21 bases between the germline ends. The CDR3 DNA reads TGTGCCAGCCCGCTGGACACTAGTGTCAGGGAGACCCAGTACTTC. Amino acids: CASPLDTSVRETQYF.

The V call is TRBV6-1, the J call TRBJ1-2; maybe TRBD1 (5 bases). Germline V CDR1 and CDR2: MNHNS, SASEGT. The CDR3 totals 14 residues. V was trimmed by 5 bases and J by 7 bases, leaving 17 bases between them. CDR3 coding DNA: TGTGCCAGCAGTCCCTGGGGCAGGACAAGTGGCTACACCTTC. Protein: CASSPWGRTSGYTF.

The V and J genes are TRBV19 and TRBJ1-5; D unresolved. Germline loops: CDR1 LNHDA, CDR2 SQIVND (reference sequence). The germline V and J ends were trimmed by 3 bases and 5 bases, with 11 bases remaining between them. CDR3 length: 14 residues. The CDR3 coding sequence is TGTGCCAGTAGTATTAGTCAGATTGATCAGCCCCAGCATTTT. It is translated as CASSISQIDQPQHF.

The CDR3 DNA follows: TGTGCCAGCAGTTTCGGGGCCACCTACGAGCAGTACTTC. This encodes CASSFGATYEQYF. The chain carries TRBV2 and TRBJ2-7; D may correspond to TRBD1 or TRBD2 (5 bases each). From germline, CDR1 is SNHLY and CDR2 FYNNEI. V shed 5 bases and J shed 2 bases, with 10 bases lying between them. The CDR3 is 13 residues long.

The CDR3 DNA reads as TGTGCCAGCAGCCAACGCGGACAGGACTATGGCTACACCTTC. Encoded protein: CASSQRGQDYGYTF. The V and J genes are TRBV7-2 and TRBJ1-2, with TRBD1 matching 7 bases. CDR3 length: 14 amino acids. V gave up 5 bases and J gave up 3 bases; unmatched junction bases: 6. Germline V gives CDR1 SGHTA, CDR2 FQGNSA.

V is TRBV4-1 and J is TRBJ1-1, with D tentatively TRBD1 (5 bases). Trimming removed 6 bases at V and 0 bases at J, with 20 bases between. CDR1 is MGHRA, CDR2 YSYEKL, per germline. The CDR3 runs 17 residues. CDR3 sequence reads: CASSLGPPGTMNTEAFF. CDR3 coding DNA: TGCGCCAGCAGTCTAGGGCCACCGGGGACGATGAACACTGAAGCTTTCTTT.

This clonotype was recorded at least ten times. The chain recombines TRBV10-3 with TRBJ2-1; 8 nucleotides line up with TRBD2. The length of the CDR3 is 13 residues. Losses at the gene ends were 5 bases for V and 6 bases for J; bases not matched to a gene: 3. Germline-derived CDR1 and CDR2 are ENHRY and SYGVKD. CDR3 sequence: CAISPGLVNEQFF. In DNA, the CDR3 is TGTGCCATCAGTCCGGGACTAGTCAATGAGCAGTTCTTC.

This clonotype was observed a few times. With a much larger clone just one base away, this may be a read error. This chain uses TRBV14 with TRBJ2-7; TRBD1 matches 7 bases. V was clipped by 4 bases and J by 6 bases; unmatched bases: 9. The CDR3 has 14 residues. CDR1 is SGHDN and CDR2 is FVKESK in the germline V gene. The CDR3: CASSPQGIACEQYF. The CDR3 DNA follows: TGTGCCAGCAGCCCACAGGGGATCGCCTGCGAGCAGTACTTC.

This clonotype was counted ten times or more. The chain employs TRBV29-1 and TRBJ2-2; no reliable D call. V was clipped by 4 bases and J by 7 bases, with 16 bases between them. The CDR3 has 14 residues. Germline V gene sequence: CDR1 SQVTM, CDR2 ANQGSEA. The CDR3 spells CSVVVRSSGGELFF. Here the CDR3 DNA reads TGCAGCGTTGTAGTTAGGTCGTCGGGCGGGGAGCTGTTTTTT.

In this sample, this clonotype turned up many times. The chain employs TRBV10-1 and TRBJ2-2; no clear D gene. V lost 6 bases, J lost 0 bases, and 8 bases lay in between. The CDR3 runs to 14 residues. Germline CDR1 and CDR2: WNHNN and SYGVQD (reference sequence). This chain's CDR3 is CASRRDTNTGELFF. CDR3 DNA: TGCGCCAGCAGAAGAGATACGAACACCGGGGAGCTGTTTTTT.

On this clonotype itself: Compared with germline, one end of the junction differs, possibly owing to a read error. The chain has TRBV3-1 and TRBJ1-4; 8 bases map to TRBD1. The CDR3 covers 16 residues. Germline assignment: CDR1 LGHDT and CDR2 YNNKEL (reference sequence). CDR3 sequence: CASSQQGAGANENLFF. CDR3 coding DNA: TGTGCCAGCAGCCAACAGGGGGCAGGAGCTAATGAAAACCTGTTTTTT.

This clonotype was seen at least ten times. The J gene is TRBJ1-1, the V gene TRBV20-1, with a possible D match to TRBD1 (6 bases). Germline loops: CDR1 DFQATT, CDR2 SNEGSKA (reference sequence). V shed 3 bases and J shed 7 bases, with 21 bases lying between them. The CDR3 has 15 amino acids. The CDR3 region is CSARPLGATAVEAFF. The CDR3 DNA sequence: TGCAGTGCTAGGCCGCTGGGGGCGACAGCAGTTGAAGCTTTCTTT.

The V gene is TRBV2, the J gene TRBJ2-2, with D maybe TRBD1 (6 bases). V lost 4 bases to trimming and J lost 8 bases, with 17 bases between them. The CDR3 runs to 15 residues. Germline CDR1 reads SNHLY; CDR2 reads FYNNEI. Here the CDR3 DNA reads TGTGCCAGCAGTGTTAGGACAGTGCTTGATGGGGAGCTGTTTTTT. Amino acid sequence: CASSVRTVLDGELFF.

The J gene is TRBJ2-4, the V gene TRBV5-1, with 7 bases that match TRBD1. Germline CDR1 SGHRS, CDR2 YFSETQ. Germline trimming cut 0 bases from V and 5 bases from J; bases unmatched to any gene: 5. This CDR3 has 15 residues. As DNA, the CDR3 is TGCGCCAGCAGCTTGGAAGGGGGCCGTCAAAACATTCAGTACTTC. This sequence encodes CASSLEGGRQNIQYF.

This clonotype was seen ten or more times. The chain employs TRBV25-1 and TRBJ1-5, with D unresolved. Germline CDR1 is MGHDK and CDR2 is SYGVNS. Trimming cost V 5 bases and J 2 bases, with 7 bases left between them. This CDR3 spans 13 amino acids. DNA of the CDR3: TGTGCCAGCAGTCTGGACGGCAATCAGCCCCAGCATTTT. Its translation is CASSLDGNQPQHF. Full variable domain (rest looked up from reference TRBV25-1 and TRBJ1-5): EADIYQTPRYLVIGTGKKITLECSQTMGHDKMYWYQQDPGMELHLIHYSYGVNSTEKGDLSSESTVSRIRTEHFPLTLESARPSHTSQYLCASSLDGNQPQHFGDGTRLSIL.

The table lists this clonotype with a few counts. Being one base from a much bigger clone, this may be a read error. V gene TRBV4-3 combines with J gene TRBJ2-7, with D maybe TRBD1 (5 bases). In germline, CDR1 is LGHNA, CDR2 YSLEER. Trimming removed 1 base at V and 3 bases at J, with 16 bases between. The CDR3 covers 16 residues. CDR3 in DNA: TGCGCCAGCAGCCAAGGATTGGAACAGGTGAACTACGAGCAGTACTTC. The encoded protein is CASSQGLEQVNYEQYF.

This clonotype has at least ten counts. This rearrangement joins TRBV19 to TRBJ2-5; possible D gene TRBD1, 5 bases. Germline assignment: CDR1 LNHDA and CDR2 SQIVND (reference sequence). The length of the CDR3 is 15 residues. The ends were cut back, 1 base at V and 5 bases at J, with 14 bases in the middle. The CDR3 bases are TGTGCCAGTAGTATAGTTGCCTGGGGCTTGGAGACCCAGTACTTC. Its translation is CASSIVAWGLETQYF.

The rearrangement links TRBV2 to TRBJ2-3; D ambiguous. The CDR3 runs to 14 residues. The germline gives CDR1 SNHLY, CDR2 FYNNEI. The V and J ends lost 6 bases and 0 bases respectively, with 10 bases between them. This CDR3 is CASSQTLSTDTQYF. The CDR3, as DNA: TGTGCCAGCAGCCAGACCCTCAGCACAGATACGCAGTATTTT.

As concerns this clonotype: A junction boundary mismatches the germline segment, possibly from a read error. This chain uses TRBV25-1 with TRBJ2-1; 14 bases are shared with TRBD2. This CDR3 has 18 amino acids. The germline V gene encodes CDR1 MGHDK and CDR2 SYGVNS. CDR3 nucleotides: TGTGCCTGCAGTGAACCTCGACTAGCGGGAGGGCCGGGCAATGAGCGGTTCTTC. Translation: CACSEPRLAGGPGNERFF.

V is TRBV7-9 and J is TRBJ2-5; unclear D gene. V was shortened by 7 bases and J by 7 bases, with 13 bases between the two germline ends. CDR3 size: 12 residues. The germline CDR1 and CDR2 sequences are SEHNR and FQNEAQ (reference sequence). The CDR3: CASNVIHGTQYF. CDR3 in DNA: TGTGCCAGCAACGTCATCCACGGGACCCAGTACTTC. Based on the CDR3 plus reference TRBV7-9 and TRBJ2-5, the full variable domain is DTGVSQNPRHKITKRGQNVTFRCDPISEHNRLYWYRQTLGQGPEFLTYFQNEAQLEKSRLLSDRFSAERPKGSFSTLEIQRTEQGDSAMYLCASNVIHGTQYFGPGTRLLVL.

This clonotype was seen ten or more times. The V gene is TRBV7-2, the J gene TRBJ2-1; D gene ambiguous. The CDR3 is made up of 16 amino acids. CDR1 SGHTA and CDR2 FQGNSA come from the germline V gene. V dropped 0 bases and J dropped 0 bases, with 9 bases sitting between them. The CDR3 region is CASSLAPDPSYNEQFF. CDR3 in DNA: TGTGCCAGCAGCTTAGCCCCCGACCCCTCCTACAATGAGCAGTTCTTC.